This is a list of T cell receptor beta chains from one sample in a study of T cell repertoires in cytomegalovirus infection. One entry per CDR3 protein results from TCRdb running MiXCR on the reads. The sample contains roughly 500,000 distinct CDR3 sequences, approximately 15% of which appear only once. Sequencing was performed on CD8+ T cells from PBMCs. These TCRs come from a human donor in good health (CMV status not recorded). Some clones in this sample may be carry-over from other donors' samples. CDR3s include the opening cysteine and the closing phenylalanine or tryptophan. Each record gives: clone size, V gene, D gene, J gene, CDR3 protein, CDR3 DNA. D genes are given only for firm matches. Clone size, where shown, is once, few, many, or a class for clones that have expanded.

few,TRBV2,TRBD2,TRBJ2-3,CASIRSSSGSSTDTQYF,TGTGCCAGCATCCGATCTTCTAGCGGGAGTTCGACAGATACGCAGTATTTT
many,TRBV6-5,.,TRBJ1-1,CASTAQGNTEAFF,TGTGCCAGCACCGCACAGGGGAACACTGAAGCTTTCTTT
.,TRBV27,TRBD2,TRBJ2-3,CASSFLRASGGTDTQYF,TGTGCCAGCAGTTTCCTTCGGGCTAGCGGGGGGACAGATACGCAGTATTTT
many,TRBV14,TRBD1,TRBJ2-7,CASSRRDRGSEQYF,TGTGCCAGCAGCCGACGGGACAGGGGGTCCGAGCAGTACTTC
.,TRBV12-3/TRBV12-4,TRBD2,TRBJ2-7,CASRWTSGSSYEQYF,TGTGCCAGCAGGTGGACTAGCGGGAGTTCCTACGAGCAGTACTTC
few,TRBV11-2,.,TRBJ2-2,CASSLVGGGELFF,TGTGCCAGCAGCTTAGTTGGAGGCGGGGAGCTGTTTTTT
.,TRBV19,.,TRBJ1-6,CASSIDGVDNSPLHF,TGTGCCAGTAGTATAGATGGGGTGGATAATTCACCCCTCCACTTT
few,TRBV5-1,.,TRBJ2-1,CASSLSSDEQFF,TGCGCCAGCAGCTTGAGTTCGGATGAGCAGTTCTTC
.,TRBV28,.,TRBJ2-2,CASSRQAAAGELFF,TGTGCCAGCAGCAGACAGGCGGCGGCCGGGGAGCTGTTTTTT
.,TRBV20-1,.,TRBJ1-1,CSARAGPSFGAEAFF,TGCAGTGCTAGAGCAGGTCCGAGTTTTGGCGCTGAAGCTTTCTTT
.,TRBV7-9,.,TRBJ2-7,CASSLGEGVIEQYF,TGTGCCAGCAGCTTGGGGGAGGGGGTTATCGAGCAGTACTTC
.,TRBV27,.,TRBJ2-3,CASSYGGPRDTQYF,TGTGCCAGCAGTTACGGGGGACCTCGGGATACGCAGTATTTT
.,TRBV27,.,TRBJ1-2,CASSLSQGTYGYTF,TGTGCCAGCAGTTTATCGCAGGGGACCTATGGCTACACCTTC
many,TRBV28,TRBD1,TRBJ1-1,CASSRGQGGTEAFF,TGTGCCAGCAGCCGGGGACAGGGCGGCACTGAAGCTTTCTTT
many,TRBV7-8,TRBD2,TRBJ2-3,CASRRTSGGATDTQYF,TGTGCCAGCAGGCGGACTAGCGGGGGGGCCACAGATACGCAGTATTTT
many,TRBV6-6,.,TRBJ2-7,CASSPTLSREQYF,TGTGCCAGCAGCCCCACCCTGAGCCGCGAGCAGTACTTC
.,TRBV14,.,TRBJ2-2,CASSQVFAGTNTGELFF,TGTGCCAGCAGCCAAGTCTTTGCGGGAACGAACACCGGGGAGCTGTTTTTT